The entry that follows covers one TCR beta chain sequence. What it recognizes is unknown. An end of the junction differs from the germline gene, which may be a read error. Original methodology: It was from CDR3 differences across clinicopathological groups that a distant-metastasis classifier for papillary thyroid cancer was built. Using MiXCR, TCRdb re-called clones from the PCR reads. Clone size and V and J calls follow TCRdb, not the original study. This sample has about 40,000 clones, with roughly 16% found just once. The CDR3 has 15 amino acids. CDR1 is SGHVS and CDR2 is FQNEAQ in the germline V gene. These data come from a study of metastatic and nonmetastatic thyroid tumors. Across the whole study: A comparison of repertoires was made across blood and tumor or nodule tissue from malignant and benign thyroid patients. Regarding the study as a whole: As reported, TCR beta diversity in blood and tumor was significantly higher in malignant thyroid tumors than in benign nodules.

No treatment had been given to any patient before thyroid surgery. Sequencing was performed on blood. The receptor comes from a female donor with papillary thyroid cancer or a benign thyroid nodule (not recorded which). Some clones in this sample may be carry-over from other donors' samples. The rearrangement links TRBV7-8 to TRBJ1-1; D unresolved. The CDR3, as DNA: TGTGCCAACAGCCAAATCTGGACGATGAACACTGAAGCTTTCTTT. It specifies CANSQIWTMNTEAFF.